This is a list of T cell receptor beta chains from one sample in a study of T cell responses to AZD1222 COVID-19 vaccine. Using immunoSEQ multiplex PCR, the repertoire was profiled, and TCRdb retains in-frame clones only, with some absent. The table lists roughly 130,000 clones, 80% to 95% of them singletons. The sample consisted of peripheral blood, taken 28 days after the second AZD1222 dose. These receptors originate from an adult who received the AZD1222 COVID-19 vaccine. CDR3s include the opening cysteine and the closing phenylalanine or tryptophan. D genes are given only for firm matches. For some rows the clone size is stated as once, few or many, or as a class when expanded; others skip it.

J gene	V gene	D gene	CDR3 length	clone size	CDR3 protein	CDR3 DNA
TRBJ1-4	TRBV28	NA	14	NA	CASSLWGSGEKLFF	TGTGCCAGCAGTTTATGGGGGAGTGGTGAAAAACTGTTTTTT
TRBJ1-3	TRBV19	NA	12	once	CASSLYENTIYF	TGTGCCAGTAGTCTATATGAAAACACCATATATTTT
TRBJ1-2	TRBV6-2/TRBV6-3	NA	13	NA	CASSYGRYYGYTF	TGTGCCAGCAGTTACGGGCGCTACTATGGCTACACCTTC
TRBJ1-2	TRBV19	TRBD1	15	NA	CASSIRTGSNYGYTF	TGTGCCAGTAGTATACGGACAGGGTCCAACTATGGCTACACCTTC
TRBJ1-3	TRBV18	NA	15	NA	CASSPYSGPGNTIYF	TGTGCCAGCTCACCCTACTCAGGGCCTGGAAACACCATATATTTT
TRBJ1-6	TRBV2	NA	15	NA	CASSGGISYNSPLHF	TGTGCCAGCAGTGGAGGTATCTCCTATAATTCACCCCTCCACTTT
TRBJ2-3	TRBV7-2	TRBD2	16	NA	CASSLVPSGKTDTQYF	TGTGCCAGCAGCTTAGTGCCTAGCGGGAAAACAGATACGCAGTATTTT
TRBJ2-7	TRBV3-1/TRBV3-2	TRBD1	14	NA	CASSQASGGYEQYF	TGTGCCAGCAGCCAAGCGTCAGGGGGTTACGAGCAGTACTTC
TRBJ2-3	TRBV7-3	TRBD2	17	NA	CASSLRGSGGPWDTQYF	TGTGCCAGCAGCTTGCGGGGTAGCGGGGGCCCCTGGGATACGCAGTATTTT
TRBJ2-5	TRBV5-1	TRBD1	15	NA	CASSSLAGGEETQYF	TGCGCCAGCAGCTCCTTAGCAGGGGGAGAAGAGACCCAGTACTTC
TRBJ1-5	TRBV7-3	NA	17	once	CASSFPRRGVPHQPQHF	TGTGCCAGCAGCTTCCCCCGACGGGGGGTACCTCATCAGCCCCAGCATTTT
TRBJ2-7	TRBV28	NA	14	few	CASTRRRVSYEQYF	TGTGCCAGCACCCGAAGAAGGGTCTCCTACGAGCAGTACTTC
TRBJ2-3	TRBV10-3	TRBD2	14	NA	CANKGEGWTDTQYF	TGTGCCAACAAAGGGGAGGGTTGGACAGATACGCAGTATTTT
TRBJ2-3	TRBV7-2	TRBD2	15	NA	CASSNRSGSRDTQYF	TGTGCCAGCAGCAATAGGAGCGGGAGTAGAGATACGCAGTATTTT
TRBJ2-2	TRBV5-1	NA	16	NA	CASSSRTTGADGELFF	TGCGCCAGCAGCTCCCGGACAACGGGGGCAGACGGGGAGCTGTTTTTT
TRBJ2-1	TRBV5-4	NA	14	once	CASSSGGVWGEQFF	TGTGCCAGCAGCTCCGGGGGCGTTTGGGGTGAGCAGTTCTTC
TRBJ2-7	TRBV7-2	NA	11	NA	CASSTGYEQYF	TGTGCCAGCTCTACGGGGTACGAGCAGTACTTC
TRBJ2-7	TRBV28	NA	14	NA	CASSFVSVSYEQYF	TGTGCCAGCAGTTTCGTATCGGTTTCCTACGAGCAGTACTTC
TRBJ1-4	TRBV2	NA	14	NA	CASTTESHNEKLFF	TGTGCCAGCACCACAGAGTCCCATAATGAAAAACTGTTTTTT
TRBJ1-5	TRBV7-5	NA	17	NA	CARIQSNPDTINQPQHF	TGTGCCAGAATCCAATCAAATCCGGACACGATAAATCAGCCCCAGCATTTT
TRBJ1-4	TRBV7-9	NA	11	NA	CASSSSQALFF	TGTGCCAGCAGCTCCTCGCAGGCCCTGTTTTTT
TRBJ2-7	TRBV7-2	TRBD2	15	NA	CASSSPVIAGDEQYF	TGTGCCAGCAGCTCCCCGGTTATAGCGGGAGACGAGCAGTACTTC
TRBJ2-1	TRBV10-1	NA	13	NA	CATRGPDYNEQFF	TGCGCCACTCGGGGGCCCGACTACAATGAGCAGTTCTTC
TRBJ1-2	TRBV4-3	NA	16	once	CASSQDRGARLYGYTF	TGCGCCAGCAGCCAAGATCGCGGGGCACGGCTTTATGGCTACACCTTC
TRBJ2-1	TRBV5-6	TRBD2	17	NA	CASTTGLAGASYNEQFF	TGTGCCAGCACCACAGGACTAGCGGGGGCCTCCTACAATGAGCAGTTCTTC
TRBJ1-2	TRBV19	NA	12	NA	CASSPGLYGYTF	TGTGCCAGTAGTCCGGGTCTCTATGGCTACACCTTC
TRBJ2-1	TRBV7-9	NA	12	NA	CASSRVVDEQFF	TGTGCCAGCAGCCGAGTCGTAGATGAGCAGTTCTTC
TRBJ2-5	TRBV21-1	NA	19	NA	CASSNGLLPSGQIQETQYF	TGTGCCAGCAGCAACGGTCTCCTCCCTAGCGGCCAAATCCAAGAGACCCAGTACTTC
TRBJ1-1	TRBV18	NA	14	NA	CASSPLGTDAGAFF	TGTGCCAGCTCACCACTCGGGACGGACGCCGGAGCTTTCTTT
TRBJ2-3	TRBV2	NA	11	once	CASRATDTQYF	TGTGCCAGCAGGGCTACCGATACGCAGTATTTT
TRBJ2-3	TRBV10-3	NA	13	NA	CAISYSRRDTQYF	TGTGCCATCAGCTATTCTAGGCGGGATACGCAGTATTTT
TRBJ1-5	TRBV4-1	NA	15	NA	CASSQAGRRDQPQHF	TGCGCCAGCAGCCAAGCAGGGAGGAGGGATCAGCCCCAGCATTTT
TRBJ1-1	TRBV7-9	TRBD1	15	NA	CASSPNRGTNTEAFF	TGTGCCAGCAGCCCCAACAGGGGAACAAACACTGAAGCTTTCTTT
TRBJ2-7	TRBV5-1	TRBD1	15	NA	CASRPGTGDKVEQYF	TGCGCCAGTCGGCCCGGGACAGGGGATAAGGTCGAGCAGTACTTC
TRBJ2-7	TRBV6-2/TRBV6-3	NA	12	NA	CASSKQGSEQYF	TGTGCCAGCAGTAAACAGGGCAGCGAGCAGTACTTC
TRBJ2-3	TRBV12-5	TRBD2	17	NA	CASGLAFSGGWPDTQYF	TGTGCTAGTGGTTTGGCATTTAGCGGGGGTTGGCCCGATACGCAGTATTTT
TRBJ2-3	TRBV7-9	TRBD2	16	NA	CASSSKAGGGTDTQYF	TGTGCCAGCAGTTCTAAAGCGGGAGGGGGCACAGATACGCAGTATTTT
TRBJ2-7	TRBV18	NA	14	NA	CASSPARSSYEQYF	TGTGCCAGCTCACCCGCGAGGTCTTCCTACGAGCAGTACTTC
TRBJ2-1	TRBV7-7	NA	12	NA	CASSSTGGEQFF	TGTGCCAGCAGCTCGACAGGCGGTGAGCAGTTCTTC
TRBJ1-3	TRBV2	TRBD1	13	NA	CAGSTGAGNTIYF	TGTGCCGGTTCAACAGGGGCTGGAAACACCATATATTTT
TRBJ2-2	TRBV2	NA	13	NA	CASNRENTGELFF	TGTGCCAGCAATAGGGAGAACACCGGGGAGCTGTTTTTT
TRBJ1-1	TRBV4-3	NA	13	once	CASSQVPATEAFF	TGCGCCAGCAGCCAAGTTCCAGCTACTGAAGCTTTCTTT
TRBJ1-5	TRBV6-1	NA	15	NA	CASSEAGVYNQPQHF	TGTGCCAGCAGTGAAGCGGGAGTGTACAATCAGCCCCAGCATTTT